This TCR beta chain was recovered during a study of CD8+ T cells in alopecia areata. About the research overall: Affected scalp percentage determined the severity score of treated patients. Study conclusions and caveats: Mice gave a clearer picture of TCR sharing than patients did, possibly for HLA-related reasons.

Specified treatment: oral pan-JAK inhibitor, 5-10 mg twice daily. Lesional scalp tissue (obtained by punch biopsy) and peripheral blood were collected from alopecia areata patients. T lymphocytes (CD4+ and CD8+) were sorted from PBMCs. RNA was isolated and reverse transcribed to cDNA, the sequencing template. Assay used: immunoSEQ multiplex PCR; TCRdb lists only in-frame clones, some missing. Of 200,000 to 250,000 clones listed, over 60% are singletons. Trimming stripped 7 bases from V and 8 bases from J, with 15 bases between. The CDR3 is 13 residues long. Germline V CDR1 and CDR2: SNHLY, FYNNEI. Remarks on this clone: Its matching antigen is unknown.

Specimen: CD4+ T cells sorted from blood, collected at week 4, from a patient treated with tofacitinib. This TCR was recovered from a human donor with alopecia areata. The rearrangement links TRBV2 to TRBJ2-1; D is unclear. CDR3 nucleotides: TGTGCCAGCATCCTAGGTTTAGGCTATGAGCAGTTCTTC. Translated: CASILGLGYEQFF.